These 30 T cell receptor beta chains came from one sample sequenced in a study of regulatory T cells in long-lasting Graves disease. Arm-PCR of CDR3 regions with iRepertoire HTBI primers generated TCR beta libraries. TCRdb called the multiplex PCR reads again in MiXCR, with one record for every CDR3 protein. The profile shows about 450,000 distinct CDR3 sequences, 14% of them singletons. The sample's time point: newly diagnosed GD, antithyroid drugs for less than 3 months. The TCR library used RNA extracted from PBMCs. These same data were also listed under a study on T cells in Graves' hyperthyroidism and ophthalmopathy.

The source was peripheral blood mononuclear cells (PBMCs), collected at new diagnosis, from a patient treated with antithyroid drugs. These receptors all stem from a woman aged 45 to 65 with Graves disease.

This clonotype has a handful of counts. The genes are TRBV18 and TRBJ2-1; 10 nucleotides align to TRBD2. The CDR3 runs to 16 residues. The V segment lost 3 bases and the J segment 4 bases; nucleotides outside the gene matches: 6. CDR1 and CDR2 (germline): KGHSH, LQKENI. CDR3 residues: CASSPGLALAYNEQFF. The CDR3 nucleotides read TGTGCCAGCTCACCGGGACTAGCGCTCGCATACAATGAGCAGTTCTTC.

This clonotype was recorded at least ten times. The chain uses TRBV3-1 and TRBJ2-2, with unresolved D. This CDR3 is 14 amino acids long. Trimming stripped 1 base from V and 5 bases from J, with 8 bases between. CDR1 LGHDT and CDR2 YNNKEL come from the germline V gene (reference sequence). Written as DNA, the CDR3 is TGTGCCAGCAGCCAAGGACTTAAGACCGGGGAGCTGTTTTTT. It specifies CASSQGLKTGELFF.

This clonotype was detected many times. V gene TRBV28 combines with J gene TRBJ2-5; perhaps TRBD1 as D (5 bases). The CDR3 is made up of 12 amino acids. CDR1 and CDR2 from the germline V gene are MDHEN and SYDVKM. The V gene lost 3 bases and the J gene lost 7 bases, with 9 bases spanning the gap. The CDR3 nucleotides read TGTGCCAGCAGTTTCCGGCAGGGGACCCAGTACTTC. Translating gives CASSFRQGTQYF.

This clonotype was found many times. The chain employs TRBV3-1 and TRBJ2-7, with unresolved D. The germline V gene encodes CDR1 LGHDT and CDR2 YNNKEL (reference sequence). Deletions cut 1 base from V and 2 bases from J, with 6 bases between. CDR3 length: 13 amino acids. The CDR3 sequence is CASSQAPPYEQYF. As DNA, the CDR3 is TGTGCCAGCAGCCAAGCCCCCCCCTACGAGCAGTACTTC.

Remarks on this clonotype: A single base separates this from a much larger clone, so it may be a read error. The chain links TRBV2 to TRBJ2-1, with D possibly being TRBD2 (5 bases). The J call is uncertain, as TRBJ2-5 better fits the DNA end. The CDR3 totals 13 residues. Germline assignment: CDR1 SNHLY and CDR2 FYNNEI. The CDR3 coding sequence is TGTGCCAGCGGACCTGATTTGAGGGAGATCCAGTACTTC. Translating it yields CASGPDLREIQYF.

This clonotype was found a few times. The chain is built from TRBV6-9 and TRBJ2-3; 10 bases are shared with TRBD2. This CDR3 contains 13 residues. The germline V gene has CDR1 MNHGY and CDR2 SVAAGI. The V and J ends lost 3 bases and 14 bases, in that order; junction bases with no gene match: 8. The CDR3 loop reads CASSYSLAGAVYF. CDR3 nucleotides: TGTGCCAGCAGTTACAGTCTAGCGGGAGCCGTGTATTTT.

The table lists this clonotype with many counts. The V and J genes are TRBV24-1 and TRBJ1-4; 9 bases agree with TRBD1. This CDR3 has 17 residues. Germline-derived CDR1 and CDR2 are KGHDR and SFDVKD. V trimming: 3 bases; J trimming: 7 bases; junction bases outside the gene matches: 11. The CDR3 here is CATSDHTTGQGSEKLFF. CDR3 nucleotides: TGTGCCACCAGTGATCATACAACCGGACAGGGGTCTGAAAAACTGTTTTTT.

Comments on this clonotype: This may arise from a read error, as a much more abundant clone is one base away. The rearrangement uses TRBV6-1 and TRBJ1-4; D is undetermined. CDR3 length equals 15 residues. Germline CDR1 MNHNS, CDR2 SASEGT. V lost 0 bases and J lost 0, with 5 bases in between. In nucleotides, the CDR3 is TGTGCCAGCAGTGAAGCCATAGCAACTAATGAAAAACTGTTTTTT. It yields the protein CASSEAIATNEKLFF.

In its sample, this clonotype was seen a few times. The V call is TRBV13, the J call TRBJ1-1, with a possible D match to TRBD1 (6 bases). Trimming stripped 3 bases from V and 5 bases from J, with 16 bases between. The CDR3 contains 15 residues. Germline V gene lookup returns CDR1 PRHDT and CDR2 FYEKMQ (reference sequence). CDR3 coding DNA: TGTGCCAGCAGCTTCGGTCGGAGGGGGGGAACTGAAGCTTTCTTT. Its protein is CASSFGRRGGTEAFF. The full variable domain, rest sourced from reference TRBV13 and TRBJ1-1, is AAGVIQSPRHLIKEKRETATLKCYPIPRHDTVYWYQQGPGQDPQFLISFYEKMQSDKGSIPDRFSAQQFSDYHSELNMSSLELGDSALYFCASSFGRRGGTEAFFGQGTRLTVV.

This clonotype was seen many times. CDR3 residues: CASSQQMGQVVEQYF. CDR3 DNA: TGTGCCAGCAGCCAGCAAATGGGACAAGTCGTTGAGCAGTACTTC. The chain combines TRBV14 with TRBJ2-7; possibly TRBD1 for D (6 bases). V was trimmed by 3 bases and J by 7 bases, leaving 19 bases between them. In germline, CDR1 is SGHDN, CDR2 FVKESK. The CDR3 has 15 amino acids.

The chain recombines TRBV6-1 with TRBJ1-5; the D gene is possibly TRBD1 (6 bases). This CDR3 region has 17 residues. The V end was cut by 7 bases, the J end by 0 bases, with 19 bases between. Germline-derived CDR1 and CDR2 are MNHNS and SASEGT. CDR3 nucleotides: TGTGCCAGCACTCAGACCGGGACACGTTATAGCAATCAGCCCCAGCATTTT. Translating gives CASTQTGTRYSNQPQHF.

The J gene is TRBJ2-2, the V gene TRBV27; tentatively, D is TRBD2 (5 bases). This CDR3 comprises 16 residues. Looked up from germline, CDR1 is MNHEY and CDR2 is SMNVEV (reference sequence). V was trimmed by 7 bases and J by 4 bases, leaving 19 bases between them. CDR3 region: CASTVKLGRSTGELFF. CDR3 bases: TGTGCCAGCACCGTGAAACTAGGTCGGAGCACCGGGGAGCTGTTTTTT.

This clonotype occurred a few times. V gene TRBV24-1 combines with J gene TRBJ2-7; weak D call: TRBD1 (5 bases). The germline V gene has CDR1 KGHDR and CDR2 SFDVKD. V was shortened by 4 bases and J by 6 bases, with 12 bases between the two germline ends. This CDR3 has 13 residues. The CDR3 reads CATSDNDRSEQYF. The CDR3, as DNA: TGTGCCACCAGTGACAACGACAGAAGCGAGCAGTACTTC.

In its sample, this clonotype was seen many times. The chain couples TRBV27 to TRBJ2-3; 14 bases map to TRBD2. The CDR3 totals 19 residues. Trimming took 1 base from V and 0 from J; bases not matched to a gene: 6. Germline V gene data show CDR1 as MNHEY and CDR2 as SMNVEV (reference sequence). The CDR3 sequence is CASSLLGLAGDTSTDTQYF. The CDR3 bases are TGTGCCAGCAGTTTATTGGGACTAGCGGGAGACACTAGCACAGATACGCAGTATTTT.

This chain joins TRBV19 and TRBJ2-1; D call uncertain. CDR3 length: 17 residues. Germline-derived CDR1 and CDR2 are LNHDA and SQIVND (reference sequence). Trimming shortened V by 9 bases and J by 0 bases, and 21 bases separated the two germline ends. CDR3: CASSPGGGRSSYNEQFF. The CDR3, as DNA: TGTGCCAGCTCCCCGGGCGGTGGCAGAAGCTCCTACAATGAGCAGTTCTTC. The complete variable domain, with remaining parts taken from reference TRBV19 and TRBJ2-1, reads DGGITQSPKYLFRKEGQNVTLSCEQNLNHDAMYWYRQDPGQGLRLIYYSQIVNDFQKGDIAEGYSVSREKKESFPLTVTSAQKNPTAFYLCASSPGGGRSSYNEQFFGPGTRLTVL.

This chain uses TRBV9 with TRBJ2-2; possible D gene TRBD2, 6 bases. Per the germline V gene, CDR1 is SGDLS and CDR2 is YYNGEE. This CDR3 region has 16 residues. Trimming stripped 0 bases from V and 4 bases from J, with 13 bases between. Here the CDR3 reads CASSVEVGAGTGELFF. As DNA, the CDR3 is TGTGCCAGCAGCGTAGAGGTGGGAGCGGGCACCGGGGAGCTGTTTTTT.

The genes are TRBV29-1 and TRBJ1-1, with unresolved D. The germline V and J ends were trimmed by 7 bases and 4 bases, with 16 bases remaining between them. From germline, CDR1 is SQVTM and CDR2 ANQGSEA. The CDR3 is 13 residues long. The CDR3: CSAAVGSSTEAFF. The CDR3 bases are TGCAGCGCGGCCGTAGGGAGCTCCACTGAAGCTTTCTTT.

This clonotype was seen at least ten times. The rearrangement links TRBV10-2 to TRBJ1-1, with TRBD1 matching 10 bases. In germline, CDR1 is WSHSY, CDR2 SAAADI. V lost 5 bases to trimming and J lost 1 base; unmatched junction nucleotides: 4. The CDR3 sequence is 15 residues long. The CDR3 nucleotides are TGCGCCAGCAGTATGACAGGGGGCACGAACACTGAAGCTTTCTTT. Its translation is CASSMTGGTNTEAFF.

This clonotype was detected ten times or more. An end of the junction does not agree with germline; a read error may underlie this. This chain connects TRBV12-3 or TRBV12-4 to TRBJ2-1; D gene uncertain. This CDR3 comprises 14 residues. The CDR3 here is CASSLGRPYNEQFF. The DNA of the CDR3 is TGCGCCAGCAGCTTGGGTCGGCCTTACAATGAGCAGTTCTTC.

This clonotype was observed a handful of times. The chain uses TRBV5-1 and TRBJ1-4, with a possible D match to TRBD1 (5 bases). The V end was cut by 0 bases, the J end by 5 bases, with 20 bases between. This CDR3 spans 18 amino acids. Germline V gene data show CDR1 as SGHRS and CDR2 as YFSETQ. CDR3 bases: TGCGCCAGCAGCTTGGAAGCAGGGCGGCCCCAGGGAAATGAAAAACTGTTTTTT. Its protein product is CASSLEAGRPQGNEKLFF.

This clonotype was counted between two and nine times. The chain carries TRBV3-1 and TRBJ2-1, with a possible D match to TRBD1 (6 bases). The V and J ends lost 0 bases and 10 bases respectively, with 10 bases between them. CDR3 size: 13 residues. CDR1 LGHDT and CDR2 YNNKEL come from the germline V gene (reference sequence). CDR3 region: CASSQEGTPEQFF. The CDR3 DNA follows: TGTGCCAGCAGCCAAGAGGGGACACCAGAGCAGTTCTTC.

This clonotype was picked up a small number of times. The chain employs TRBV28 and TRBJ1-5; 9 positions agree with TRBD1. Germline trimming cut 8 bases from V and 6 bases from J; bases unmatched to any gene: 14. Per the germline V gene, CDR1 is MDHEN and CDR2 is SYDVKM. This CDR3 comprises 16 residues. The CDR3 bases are TGTGCCAGCCTCCCTGCCCGGACAGGGGTGGCTCAGCCCCAGCATTTT. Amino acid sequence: CASLPARTGVAQPQHF. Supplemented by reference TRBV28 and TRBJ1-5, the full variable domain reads DVKVTQSSRYLVKRTGEKVFLECVQDMDHENMFWYRQDPGLGLRLIYFSYDVKMKEKGDIPEGYSVSREKKERFSLILESASTNQTSMYLCASLPARTGVAQPQHFGDGTRLSIL.

Here the CDR3 DNA reads TGTGCCAGCAGAAAACCGGGACTAGCTTTAGGGGAGACCCAGTACTTC. Amino acid sequence: CASRKPGLALGETQYF. V and J are TRBV6-2 or TRBV6-3 and TRBJ2-5; 9 nucleotides align to TRBD2. V dropped 6 bases and J dropped 5; count of bases not matched to a gene: 13. The length of the CDR3 is 16 residues. CDR1 and CDR2 from the germline V gene are MNHEY and SVGEGT.

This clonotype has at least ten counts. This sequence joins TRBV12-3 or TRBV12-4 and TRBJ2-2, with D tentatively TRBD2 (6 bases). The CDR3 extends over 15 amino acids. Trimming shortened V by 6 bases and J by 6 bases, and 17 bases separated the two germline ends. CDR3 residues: CASRLGGPVPGELFF. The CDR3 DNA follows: TGTGCCAGCAGACTGGGGGGACCCGTCCCCGGGGAGCTGTTTTTT.

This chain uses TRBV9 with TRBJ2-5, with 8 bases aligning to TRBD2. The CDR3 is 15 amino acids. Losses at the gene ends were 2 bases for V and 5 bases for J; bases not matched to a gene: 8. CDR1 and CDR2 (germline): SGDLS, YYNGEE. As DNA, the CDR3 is TGTGCCAGCAGCGTTGCGGGAGGCACCTTTGAGACCCAGTACTTC. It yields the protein CASSVAGGTFETQYF.

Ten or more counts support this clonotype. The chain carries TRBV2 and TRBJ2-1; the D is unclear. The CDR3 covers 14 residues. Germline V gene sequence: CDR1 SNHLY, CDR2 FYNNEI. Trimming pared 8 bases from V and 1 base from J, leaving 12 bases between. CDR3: CASFLVRSYNEQFF. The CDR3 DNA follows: TGTGCCAGCTTCTTGGTACGTTCCTACAATGAGCAGTTCTTC.

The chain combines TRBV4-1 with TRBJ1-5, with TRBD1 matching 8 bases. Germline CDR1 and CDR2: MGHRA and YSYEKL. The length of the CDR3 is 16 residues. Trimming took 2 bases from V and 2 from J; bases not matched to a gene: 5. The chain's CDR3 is CASSQRQGSGNQPQHF. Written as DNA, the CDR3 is TGCGCCAGCAGCCAAAGACAGGGGTCTGGCAATCAGCCCCAGCATTTT.

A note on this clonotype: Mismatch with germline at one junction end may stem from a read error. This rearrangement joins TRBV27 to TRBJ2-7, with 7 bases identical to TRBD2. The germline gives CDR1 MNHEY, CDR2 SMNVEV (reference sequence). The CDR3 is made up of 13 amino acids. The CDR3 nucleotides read TGTGCCAGCAGTTTAGCGGGAGCTTACGAGCGGTACTTC. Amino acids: CASSLAGAYERYF.

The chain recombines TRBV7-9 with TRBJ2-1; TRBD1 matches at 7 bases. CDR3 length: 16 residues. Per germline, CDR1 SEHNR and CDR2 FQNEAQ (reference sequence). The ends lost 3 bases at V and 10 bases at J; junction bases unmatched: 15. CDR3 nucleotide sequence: TGTGCCAGCAGCTTGGACCGGGACAGAACCTCCTGGGAGCAGTTCTTC. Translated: CASSLDRDRTSWEQFF.

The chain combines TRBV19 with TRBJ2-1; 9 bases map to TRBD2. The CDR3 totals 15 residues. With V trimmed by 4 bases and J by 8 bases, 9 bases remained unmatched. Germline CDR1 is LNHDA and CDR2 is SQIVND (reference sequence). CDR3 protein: CASSTGLAGIDEQFF. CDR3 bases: TGTGCCAGTAGTACGGGGCTAGCGGGAATCGATGAGCAGTTCTTC.